This T cell receptor beta chain was identified in a study of identical twins. TCRdb processed the 5' RACE reads anew with MiXCR; each CDR3 protein has one entry. This sample carries 1.5 million to 2 million distinct CDR3 sequences, roughly 35% of them seen once, and the ten largest clones take about 0.27%. This clonotype was detected many times. This CDR3 contains 13 residues. Trimming left V 10 bases short and J 5 bases short, with 14 bases between. Germline CDR1 and CDR2: KGHDR and SFDVKD. The chain carries TRBV24-1 and TRBJ2-1; D is ambiguous. The sequencing sample was made of cord blood. The TCR sequence derives from a newborn girl in good health. CDR3 region: CATTHPRHNEQFF. The CDR3 nucleotides are TGTGCCACTACTCACCCGAGGCACAATGAGCAGTTCTTC.